This TCR beta chain was identified in a study of shared clonotypes between healthy human individuals (TCRdb year 2020). Describing the broader study: A couple of women and a few men aged 18 to 49 years were included in the cohort. Different laboratories and diverse techniques were used to prepare libraries and sequence TCR repertoires, to increase sequencing depth and limit assay-specific biases. For each donor, CD4 naive and CD4 memory were each run on three plates, CD8 naive on two plates, and CD8 memory on one plate. Between about 0.85 and 8.9 billion PBMCs per donor were obtained by leukapheresis. Blood TCR repertoires of a handful of healthy adults were deeply sequenced to estimate repertoire size and the extent of clonotype sharing between individuals.

The CDR3 runs 13 amino acids, cysteine and phenylalanine included. Only the CDR3 DNA is retained, 39 bases long and in frame from the first base. From a lookup of the germline V gene, CDR1 and CDR2 are SGHVS and FQNEAQ. Worth noting for this clone: There is no known antigen for this receptor. It has no much larger one-base neighbor in the sample; base qualities were not kept.

The donors were healthy, HIV-negative adults with no recently reported acute infections or vaccinations. Every donor was a Caucasian adult living in Nashville, Tennessee, USA. Magnetic negative selection was used to enrich CD4+ T cells, after which naive cells were positively selected on CD45RA and the negative fraction became the memory subset. Blood was collected by leukapheresis, and PBMCs were isolated by Ficoll-Histopaque density gradient centrifugation and then cryopreserved in liquid nitrogen vapor phase. Analytical flow cytometry was used to check the purity and quantity of every magnetically sorted T cell population. Each sorted fraction had its genomic DNA isolated and then quantified by UV absorbance on a Nanodrop 2000c. Using the deep immunoSEQ assay, multiplex PCR amplified TCR CDR3 regions from genomic DNA. Extracted genomic DNA from each cell subset was distributed evenly across all wells of several immunoSEQ 96-well plates, and each plate was treated as a replicate. For sorted subsets, roughly 200 ng genomic DNA, equal to approximately 30,000 T cell genomes, was loaded into each replicate PCR. Purified libraries were quantified with a Qubit 3.0 fluorometer, sized on a Bioanalyzer 2100, and re-quantified with the KAPA Library Quantification kit. Every immunoSEQ 96-well plate was sequenced on a separate single-read 150-cycle Illumina NextSeq 550 flow cell. Turning to the authors' computational methods: Because the immunoSEQ output held only junctional sequences and lacked quality scores, the filtering could not match the filtering applied to full-length reads. To assign V/J genes and CDR3, sequences were annotated against IMGT germline references using PyIR, a Python wrapper for IgBLAST v1.9. Reads with weak V/J assignments (E-value above 1e-6), missing CDR3, stop codons, out-of-frame junctions, or ambiguous translated residues were removed. V3J clonotypes were defined by identical inferred V gene, J gene, and CDR3 amino acid sequence. To compute the percentage overlap between repertoires, the number of shared unique clonotypes was divided by the size of the smaller repertoire. Richness of each repertoire was evaluated using RTK rarefaction, the Chao1 estimator, and Recon v2.1 estimates of unobserved clonotypes. OLGA was used to compute generation probabilities for all TCRbeta clonotypes that the gDNA method yielded from a handful of donors. The table comes from immuneACCESS by way of TCRdb, which keeps in-frame sequences with V and J called. Part of the clones is missing from these tables; in studies checked, under half for an unresolved V gene and the rest for unknown reasons. That table supplies the V and J calls and clone size; D and trimming were determined from the DNA. The sample table shows about 2.4 million clones, and 80% to 95% are seen once. The top ten hold roughly 0.36% of the sample.

Summary of the overall study and its limitations: Sharing across a few donors was observed for around 5% of naive CD4, over 3% of naive CD8, about 2.3% of memory CD4, and over 0.3% of memory CD8 clonotypes. Pairwise subsampling indicated that sequencing depth was expected to affect the degree of clonotype sharing among donors. Estimated clonotype richness was generally larger for naive than for memory subsets. Clonotypes shared by all four sorted-subset donors showed higher generation probabilities than non-shared clonotypes. Sampling was restricted to blood, and TCR repertoires in tissue are likely to differ from TCR repertoires in blood. Even with the large sequencing depth, rarefaction of the sorted-subset datasets indicated that sequencing was incomplete. The genetic and exposure-history diversity represented was limited by the small number of donors.

Sequenced sample: naive CD4+ T cells from PBMCs. In the paper's terms, the cell subset or site label means: CD45RA+ positively selected. The rearrangement combines TRBV7-8 with TRBJ2-5; 7 bases in the junction line up with TRBD1. The TCR was taken from a man between 18 and 29 years old in good health. Some clones in this sample may be carry-over from other donors' samples. At the DNA level, the sequence is TGTGCTTCGAGTGGGACAGTTGAAGAGACCCAGTACTTC. It specifies CASSGTVEETQYF. Supplemented by the reference TRBV7-8 and TRBJ2-5 proteins around the CDR3, the complete variable domain is GAGVSQSPRYKVAKRGQDVALRCDPISGHVSLFWYQQALGQGPEFLTYFQNEAQLDKSGLPSDRFFAERPEGSVSTLKIQRTQQEDSAVYLCASSGTVEETQYFGPGTRLLVL.